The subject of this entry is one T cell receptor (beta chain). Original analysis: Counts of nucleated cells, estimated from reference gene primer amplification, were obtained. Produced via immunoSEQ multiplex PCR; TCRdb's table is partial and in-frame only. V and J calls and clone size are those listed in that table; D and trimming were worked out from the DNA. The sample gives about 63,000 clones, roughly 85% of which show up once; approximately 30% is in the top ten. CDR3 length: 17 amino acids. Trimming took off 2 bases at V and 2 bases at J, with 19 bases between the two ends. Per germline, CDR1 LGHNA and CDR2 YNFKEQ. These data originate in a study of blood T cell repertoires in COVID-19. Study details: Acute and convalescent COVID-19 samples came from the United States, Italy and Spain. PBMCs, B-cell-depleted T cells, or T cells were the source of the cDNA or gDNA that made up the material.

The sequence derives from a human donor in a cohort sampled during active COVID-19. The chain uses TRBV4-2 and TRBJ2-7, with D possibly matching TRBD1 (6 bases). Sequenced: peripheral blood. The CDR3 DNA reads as TGTGCCAGCAGCCAACACACCGGGACACCCCTACCCTACGAGCAGTACTTC. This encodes CASSQHTGTPLPYEQYF.